These 30 T cell receptor beta chains were all obtained from the same sample, sequenced in a study of tumor-infiltrating lymphocytes in primary liver carcinoma. Researchers generated TCR beta cDNA from roughly 500 ng of total RNA, relying on a constant-region primer. For TCR beta, libraries were produced by three nested multiplex PCR rounds using slightly modified ARM-PCR. TRBV1-TRBV30 forward primers paired with a C-beta reverse primer were used in the first two PCR rounds, which ran approximately 11 cycles each. From the multiplex PCR reads, TCRdb called clonotypes with MiXCR, one entry per CDR3 protein. The sample holds about 320,000 distinct CDR3 sequences; around three fifths are singletons and the top ten take around 9.5%. Germline DNA was also extracted, and blood RNA was taken from unsorted whole blood. Sequencing used peripheral blood. The origin of the receptors is a man between 35 and 55 years old with primary liver carcinoma and hepatitis B virus infection.

The rearrangement uses TRBV19 and TRBJ1-1, with D possibly TRBD1 on 6 matching bases. CDR1 LNHDA and CDR2 SQIVND come from the germline V gene (reference sequence). Trimming left V 3 bases short and J 4 bases short, with 9 bases between. CDR3 length: 13 amino acids. The CDR3 reads CASSMTGGTEAFF. CDR3 sequence (DNA): TGTGCCAGTAGTATGACAGGAGGCACTGAAGCTTTCTTT.

The CDR3 region is CASSEQGAWGAEAFF. DNA of the CDR3: TGTGCCAGCAGTGAACAGGGGGCTTGGGGCGCTGAAGCTTTCTTT. V and J are TRBV6-1 and TRBJ1-1; 8 bases are a match to TRBD1. Germline V gene sequence: CDR1 MNHNS, CDR2 SASEGT. V lost 2 bases and J lost 6; bases outside the gene matches: 8. The CDR3 runs 15 residues.

To note about this clonotype: A much larger clone differs by one base, so this may be a read error. In nucleotides, the CDR3 is TGCGCCAGCAGCCTATACAGGTTGAACACTGAAGCTTTCTTT. It codes for CASSLYRLNTEAFF. This chain connects TRBV4-1 to TRBJ1-1; D is possibly TRBD1 (5 bases). The CDR3 sequence is 14 residues long. Between the trimmed V and J ends, which lost 4 bases and 0 bases, there was a span of 9 bases. Germline CDR1 reads MGHRA; CDR2 reads YSYEKL.

There are many counts of this clonotype. The V gene is TRBV29-1, the J gene TRBJ2-3; 8 bases align to TRBD1. Germline-derived CDR1 and CDR2 are SQVTM and ANQGSEA. V lost 7 bases to trimming and J lost 7 bases; unmatched junction nucleotides: 10. This CDR3 contains 13 residues. CDR3 DNA sequence: TGCAGCGCCCGGACAGGGAGGACGAATACGCAGTATTTT. Translation: CSARTGRTNTQYF.

Concerning this clonotype: Because it lacks the conserved phenylalanine or tryptophan at the end, this CDR3 is likely a read error. The chain uses TRBV6-1 and TRBJ2-2; D perhaps matches TRBD2 (6 bases). Germline CDR1 and CDR2: MNHNS and SASEGT. The CDR3 spans 16 residues. CDR3 in amino acids: CASRRGGSPNTEELFL. The CDR3 DNA reads as TGTGCCAGCAGGCGGGGCGGGTCACCGAACACCGAGGAGCTGTTTCTT.

This chain links TRBV19 with TRBJ1-2; D might be TRBD1 (5 bases). Germline-derived CDR1 and CDR2 are LNHDA and SQIVND (reference sequence). V was cut by 6 bases and J by 8 bases, with 19 bases left in between. The CDR3 spans 14 residues. CDR3 nucleotide sequence: TGTGCCAGTAGCGCCTATGAGGGGCCGTACGGCTACACCTTC. The encoded protein is CASSAYEGPYGYTF.

With regard to this clonotype: A read error may be the cause here, since a much bigger clone is one base away. Here the CDR3 omits its conserved ending phenylalanine or tryptophan, so a read error is the likely source. The genes are TRBV4-3 and TRBJ2-1, with D unclear. This CDR3 has 15 amino acids. V lost 1 base and J 4 bases, leaving 11 bases between the germline ends. Per germline, CDR1 LGHNA and CDR2 YSLEER. The CDR3, as DNA: TGCGCCAGCAGCCAAGCAGGAAGCGATTACAATGAGCAGTTCCTC. Its translation is CASSQAGSDYNEQFL.

As regards this clonotype: A read error is possible here, since a much larger clone lies one base away. The rearrangement uses TRBV29-1 and TRBJ2-2; D might be TRBD1 or TRBD2, each matching 5 bases. This CDR3 has 15 amino acids. Germline CDR1 reads SQVTM; CDR2 reads ANQGSEA. The germline V and J ends were trimmed by 2 bases and 7 bases, with 17 bases remaining between them. CDR3: CSVEHRGSPGGELFF. The DNA for the CDR3 is TGCAGCGTTGAACATCGGGGCAGCCCGGGCGGGGAGCTGTTTTTT.

This clonotype appeared a few times. This sequence joins TRBV11-2 and TRBJ2-1, with D maybe TRBD2 (5 bases). Trimming left V 1 base short and J 7 bases short, with 11 bases between. This CDR3 contains 14 residues. Germline CDR1 and CDR2: SGHAT and FQNNGV. CDR3 in DNA: TGTGCCAGCAGCTTAGTGGTGGGAGCGAATGAGCAGTTCTTC. It translates to CASSLVVGANEQFF. Filled out from reference TRBV11-2 and TRBJ2-1, the complete variable domain reads EAGVAQSPRYKIIEKRQSVAFWCNPISGHATLYWYQQILGQGPKLLIQFQNNGVVDDSQLPKDRFSAERLKGVDSTLKIQPAKLEDSAVYLCASSLVVGANEQFFGPGTRLTVL.

The sample holds many counts of this clonotype. The rearrangement joins TRBV6-6 to TRBJ2-1; D possibly corresponds to TRBD2 (5 bases). The germline gives CDR1 MNHNY, CDR2 SVGAGI (reference sequence). CDR3 length: 13 residues. V was pared by 7 bases and J by 7 bases, with 14 bases between. The CDR3 bases are TGTGCCAGCAACCCTCAACGGGATAATGAGCAGTTCTTC. Translation: CASNPQRDNEQFF.

The table lists this clonotype with a few counts. V is TRBV14 and J is TRBJ2-7; no reliable D call. V lost 1 base, J lost 7 bases, and 11 bases lay in between. This CDR3 contains 13 residues. Germline V lookup: CDR1 SGHDN, CDR2 FVKESK. In nucleotides, the CDR3 is TGTGCCAGCAGCCAAGTTATAAGGGCAGAGCAGTACTTC. The encoded protein is CASSQVIRAEQYF. Looking up the rest from reference TRBV14 and TRBJ2-7 gives the full variable domain: EAGVTQFPSHSVIEKGQTVTLRCDPISGHDNLYWYRRVMGKEIKFLLHFVKESKQDESGMPNNRFLAERTGGTYSTLKVQPAELEDSGVYFCASSQVIRAEQYFGPGTRLTVT.

Of note for this clonotype: The CDR3 carries no conserved terminal phenylalanine or tryptophan, so it likely arises from a read error. This chain connects TRBV20-1 to TRBJ1-5; TRBD1 might be the D (5 bases). CDR1 and CDR2 from the germline V gene are DFQATT and SNEGSKA (reference sequence). The ends were cut back, 2 bases at V and 4 bases at J, with 12 bases in the middle. The CDR3 contains 14 residues. This CDR3 reads CSARKSGSNQPQHY. DNA for the CDR3: TGCAGTGCTAGAAAATCAGGGAGTAATCAGCCCCAGCATTAT.

J is TRBJ2-7 and V is TRBV28; TRBD1 might be the D (5 bases). V was trimmed by 3 bases and J by 7 bases, leaving 16 bases between them. The V gene's germline CDR1 is MDHEN and CDR2 SYDVKM. The CDR3 contains 14 residues. CDR3 DNA: TGTGCCAGCAGTTTCAGAGGCAGGGCCAGGGAGCAGTACTTC. It specifies CASSFRGRAREQYF.

This clonotype came up once. A read error may explain this, as a much larger clone is one base away. The rearrangement links TRBV6-5 to TRBJ1-1; D remains ambiguous. CDR1 is MNHEY and CDR2 is SVGAGI in the germline V gene. CDR3 size: 14 residues. The DNA for the CDR3 is TGTGCCAGCAGTTACCGACTGACGAACACTGAAGCTTCCTTT. It translates to CASSYRLTNTEASF.

On this clonotype itself: With a far larger clone one base away, a read error is the likely cause. This chain connects TRBV6-5 to TRBJ2-5; D gene unclear. The CDR3 is made up of 11 amino acids. Germline V lookup: CDR1 MNHEY, CDR2 SVGAGI. The CDR3 spells CVSSHQETQYF. The CDR3 DNA reads TGTGTCAGCAGTCATCAAGAGACCCAGTACTTC.

This clonotype was seen repeatedly, ten times or more. The rearrangement uses TRBV6-1 and TRBJ2-7; maybe TRBD2 (6 bases). The ends were cut back, 5 bases at V and 4 bases at J, with 18 bases in the middle. This CDR3 spans 15 amino acids. Germline V gene sequence: CDR1 MNHNS, CDR2 SASEGT. The CDR3 spells CASSFKDGRDYEQYF. The CDR3 DNA follows: TGTGCCAGCAGTTTCAAGGACGGGAGAGATTACGAGCAGTACTTC.

This clonotype was observed a handful of times. The CDR3 spells CSSSQIGQGSDQPQHF. CDR3 coding DNA: TGCTCGAGCAGCCAAATAGGACAGGGATCAGATCAGCCCCAGCATTTT. J is TRBJ1-5 and V is TRBV4-1; TRBD1 agrees at 8 bases. From germline, CDR1 is MGHRA and CDR2 YSYEKL. There are 16 residues in the CDR3.

On this clonotype: This may come from a read error, since a much larger clone is one base off. This rearrangement joins TRBV6-1 to TRBJ2-5; weak D call: TRBD2 (5 bases). Germline loops: CDR1 MNHNS, CDR2 SASEGT. The CDR3 runs 14 residues. The CDR3 coding sequence is TGTACCAGCAGATCCGGGCCTGAGGGAGAGACCCAGTACTTC. It translates to CTSRSGPEGETQYF.

This clonotype was detected a few times. This rearrangement joins TRBV10-2 to TRBJ1-5, with 7 bases identical to TRBD1. The J segment lost 5 bases and the V segment lost 5 bases, leaving 9 bases of the junction unmatched. The germline CDR1 and CDR2 sequences are WSHSY and SAAADI. The CDR3 is 15 amino acids. CDR3 residues: CASSPQGVVDQPQHF. The DNA for the CDR3 is TGCGCCAGCAGTCCCCAGGGGGTTGTCGATCAGCCCCAGCATTTT.

Regarding this clonotype: The germline gene is not matched at one end of the junction; a read error may be the cause. The rearrangement links TRBV6-1 to TRBJ2-6; TRBD1 matches at 9 bases. The CDR3 has 18 amino acids. Germline V CDR1 and CDR2: MNHNS, SASEGT. The CDR3 DNA reads as TGTGACAGCAGACTTGAGGGGACAGGGTTCTCTGGGGCCAAAGTCCTGACTTTC. It encodes CDSRLEGTGFSGAKVLTF.

Concerning this clonotype: This may come from a read error, since a much larger clone is one base off. The CDR3 protein is CSVERQYQEAQYF. CDR3 nucleotide sequence: TGCAGCGTTGAAAGACAGTACCAAGAGGCCCAGTACTTC. This rearrangement joins TRBV29-1 to TRBJ2-5; possible D gene TRBD1, 5 bases. Germline CDR1 SQVTM, CDR2 ANQGSEA. There are 13 residues in the CDR3.

This clonotype was found many times. This rearrangement joins TRBV4-1 to TRBJ1-2; 9 bases fit TRBD1. Germline V gene sequence: CDR1 MGHRA, CDR2 YSYEKL. The CDR3 runs 15 residues. V lost 1 base to trimming and J lost 3 bases; unmatched junction nucleotides: 3. The CDR3 sequence: CASSQGQGGDYGYTF. The CDR3 DNA sequence: TGCGCCAGCAGCCAAGGACAGGGGGGTGACTATGGCTACACCTTC.

Turning to this clonotype: At one boundary the junction diverges from the germline segment, which might be a read error. V and J are TRBV7-9 and TRBJ2-1; 8 bases map to TRBD2. Germline V gives CDR1 SEHNR, CDR2 FQNEAQ (reference sequence). This CDR3 contains 14 residues. The CDR3 region has the DNA TGTGTCAGCAGCGGACTTGGTAGCGGGGATGAGCAGTTCTTC. This translates into CVSSGLGSGDEQFF.

This clonotype was seen repeatedly, ten times or more. The chain joins TRBV29-1 to TRBJ1-2, with D possibly being TRBD1 (5 bases). The CDR3 extends over 14 amino acids. V was cut by 2 bases and J by 0 bases, with 10 bases left in between. Germline V gene data show CDR1 as SQVTM and CDR2 as ANQGSEA. CDR3 region: CSVEQQGPNYGYTF. CDR3 DNA: TGCAGCGTTGAACAGCAGGGACCTAACTATGGCTACACCTTC.

V is TRBV6-2 or TRBV6-3 and J is TRBJ1-2; D not certain. The CDR3 length is 15 residues. Germline CDR1 is MNHEY and CDR2 is SVGEGT. V was cut by 7 bases and J by 3 bases, with 18 bases left in between. The CDR3 loop reads CASIMYPARDYGYTF. The CDR3 bases are TGTGCCAGCATTATGTACCCAGCACGGGACTATGGCTACACCTTC.

V is TRBV6-5 and J is TRBJ2-1; a weak D match, TRBD1 (5 bases). This CDR3 comprises 14 residues. Germline lookup yields CDR1 MNHEY and CDR2 SVGAGI. Trimming stripped 6 bases from V and 8 bases from J, with 17 bases between. The CDR3 nucleotides are TGTGCCAGCAGATTAATAGAAGGGGCCCATGAGCAGTTCTTC. This sequence encodes CASRLIEGAHEQFF.

This clonotype showed up just once. The rearrangement joins TRBV12-3 or TRBV12-4 to TRBJ2-3, with TRBD1 identical over 9 bases. The CDR3 covers 12 residues. The junction had 9 bases not matched to a gene; V was cut back by 6 bases and J by 14 bases. As DNA, the CDR3 is TGTGCCAGCAGCTCCTATGGGACAGGGTGGTATTTT. Translated, it gives CASSSYGTGWYF.

Note on this clonotype: A much larger clone differs from this one at a single base, so this may be a read error. In this CDR3 the conserved last residue, phenylalanine or tryptophan, is missing, so a read error is likely. This chain joins TRBV6-6 and TRBJ2-3, with 10 nucleotides matching TRBD2. V was clipped by 7 bases and J by 1 base; unmatched bases: 5. The CDR3 has 15 amino acids. The germline gives CDR1 MNHNY, CDR2 SVGAGI (reference sequence). The CDR3 region is CASTLSGRGTDTQYS. The CDR3 region has the DNA TGTGCCAGCACTCTAAGCGGGAGGGGCACAGATACGCAGTATTCT.

Remarks on this clonotype: It may be a read error: a sequence one base away is much more abundant. The V gene is TRBV6-5, the J gene TRBJ2-2; tentatively, D is TRBD2 (7 bases). The V gene lost 7 bases and the J gene lost 2 bases, with 14 bases spanning the gap. The CDR3 totals 15 residues. Germline assignment: CDR1 MNHEY and CDR2 SVGAGI. CDR3 region: CASIEGGRNTGELFF. DNA for the CDR3: TGTGCCAGCATCGAGGGGGGGAGAAACACCGGGGAGCTGTTTTTT.

At least ten counts were recorded for this clonotype. This chain links TRBV10-3 with TRBJ2-1, with TRBD1 matching over 7 bases. The CDR3 is 14 amino acids. Germline CDR1 and CDR2: ENHRY and SYGVKD. Germline trimming cut 4 bases from V and 4 bases from J; bases unmatched to any gene: 4. The CDR3, as DNA: TGTGCCATCAGTGTTCGGGACAGTTACAATGAGCAGTTCTTC. Residues: CAISVRDSYNEQFF.